The rows below give T cell receptor beta chains drawn from one sample of a study of CD8+ T cells in alopecia areata. Assay used: immunoSEQ multiplex PCR; TCRdb lists only in-frame clones, some missing. The data show 98,000 or so clones, about 60% seen once. The sequencing input was NKG2D-low CD8+ T cells sorted from blood. The source of these receptors is a human donor with alopecia areata. Each CDR3 is given with its conserved first and last residue. The order of the fields is V gene, clone size, D gene, J gene, CDR3 DNA, CDR3 protein. A D gene is named only where the DNA matches it firmly. Size values are once, few and many counts, or a class for expanded clones, and some rows have none.

>TRBV4-1|.|.|TRBJ2-1
TGCGCCAGCAGCCAAGGGTCACGGGCCTACAATGAGCAGTTCTTC
CASSQGSRAYNEQFF
>TRBV29-1|.|.|TRBJ1-2
TGCAGCGTTGAAGACGACAGGTCATATGGCTACACCTTC
CSVEDDRSYGYTF
>TRBV9|many|.|TRBJ1-3
TGTGCCAGCAGCGCGACAGGAGACGGAAACACCATATATTTT
CASSATGDGNTIYF
>TRBV7-9|few|.|TRBJ2-2
TGTGCCAGCAGCTTAGCTCCGGCAGGACCCGGGGAGCTGTTTTTT
CASSLAPAGPGELFF
>TRBV7-8|.|.|TRBJ1-2
TGTGCCAGCAGCTCGGGGGAGAGTGGCTACACCTTC
CASSSGESGYTF
>TRBV5-1|.|TRBD1|TRBJ2-6
TGCGCCAGCAGCCCGGGACAGGGGATGGGGGCCAACGTCCTGACTTTC
CASSPGQGMGANVLTF
>TRBV5-1|.|.|TRBJ2-4
TGCGCCAGCAGCTCGCACGAAAACATTCAGTACTTC
CASSSHENIQYF
>TRBV11-2|.|.|TRBJ2-2
TGTGCCAGCAGCCAAACAAGCACCGGGGAGCTGTTTTTT
CASSQTSTGELFF
>TRBV7-9|few|TRBD1|TRBJ2-2
TGTGCCAGCAGCCCCGGGACAGGGGGCATCGGGGAGCTGTTTTTT
CASSPGTGGIGELFF
>TRBV14|.|.|TRBJ1-1
TGTGCCAGCAGCCAAGATGTGGGGGACTCAGGGGCTTTCTTT
CASSQDVGDSGAFF
>TRBV4-1|.|.|TRBJ2-7
TGCGCCAGCAGCCCGGGGACACTACTATCTTACGAGCAGTACTTC
CASSPGTLLSYEQYF
>TRBV13|once|TRBD1|TRBJ2-1
TGTGCCAGCAGCTTGAGGACAGGGGCGTACAATGAGCAGTTCTTC
CASSLRTGAYNEQFF
>TRBV29-1|.|TRBD2|TRBJ2-7
TGCAGCGGACTAGCGGGAACCTACGAGCAGTACTTC
CSGLAGTYEQYF
>TRBV28|few|.|TRBJ1-4
TGTGCCAGCAGTACGCCGGGACACGGCAATGAAAAACTGTTTTTT
CASSTPGHGNEKLFF
>TRBV29-1|.|TRBD2|TRBJ2-7
TGCAGCGCATGCGTCGGGACTAGCTGCTACGAGCAGTACTTC
CSACVGTSCYEQYF
>TRBV2|.|TRBD2|TRBJ2-1
TGTGCCAGCATGGGACTAGCGACTAGCTCCTACAATGAGCAGTTCTTC
CASMGLATSSYNEQFF
>TRBV9|.|.|TRBJ2-3
TGTGCCAGCAGCGACTCTATCGCGGGTGGATCAGATACGCAGTATTTT
CASSDSIAGGSDTQYF
>TRBV9|.|TRBD2|TRBJ2-3
TGTGCCAGCAGCGTAGGTCTCCTAGCGGTGGCAGATACGCAGTATTTT
CASSVGLLAVADTQYF
>TRBV5-6|once|TRBD1|TRBJ1-2
TGTGCCAGCAGTCGTTCCGGGACAGCCTATGGCTACACCTTC
CASSRSGTAYGYTF
>TRBV7-8|.|.|TRBJ2-5
TGTGCCAGCAGGGACACAGAGACCCAGTACTTC
CASRDTETQYF
>TRBV27|.|TRBD2|TRBJ2-3
TGTGCCAGCAGTTCCGGACTAGCGGGGTGGGTAGCGCAGTATTTT
CASSSGLAGWVAQYF
>TRBV7-9|.|TRBD1|TRBJ1-2
TGTGCCAGCAGCCCCCGGGACAGGGATGGCTACACCTTC
CASSPRDRDGYTF
>TRBV25-1|.|TRBD2|TRBJ2-3
TGTGCCAGCAGTGACGGGACTAGCGGGATCACAGATACGCAGTATTTT
CASSDGTSGITDTQYF
>TRBV6-4|few|.|TRBJ1-2
TGTGCCAGCAGTGACTCGTGGGGTTCTGGCTACACCTTC
CASSDSWGSGYTF
>TRBV28|.|.|TRBJ1-5
TGTGCCAGCAGTCCGATTAATGGGGGGGTCCAGCAGCCCCAGCATTTT
CASSPINGGVQQPQHF
>TRBV6-6|.|TRBD2|TRBJ2-1
TGTGCCAGCGGGACTAGCGGTTACAATGAGCAGTTCTTC
CASGTSGYNEQFF
>TRBV9|.|.|TRBJ2-7
TGTGCCAGCGCGGATTCTCAGAACAGGGCCCCCTACGAGCAGTACTTC
CASADSQNRAPYEQYF
>TRBV9|few|.|TRBJ1-1
TGTGCCAGCAGCGTAGTGAGTGGCACTGAAGCTTTCTTT
CASSVVSGTEAFF
>TRBV5-1|.|.|TRBJ2-5
TGCGCCAGCAGCCCGTCATTAACCTTAGAGACCCAGTACTTC
CASSPSLTLETQYF
>TRBV27|few|.|TRBJ2-2
TGTGCCAGCAGTTTATCGGATCACACCGGGGAGCTGTTTTTT
CASSLSDHTGELFF
>TRBV2|.|.|TRBJ2-7
TGTGCCAGCAGTGAAAAGGCAGGGAGGATCTACGAGCAGTACTTC
CASSEKAGRIYEQYF
>TRBV19|.|TRBD1|TRBJ1-2
TGTGCCAGTAGTATCGCGGGGGACAGCCATGGCTACACCTTC
CASSIAGDSHGYTF
>TRBV27|.|.|TRBJ1-2
TGTGCCAGCAGTTTAACTCAGGGTCTTGGCTACACCTTC
CASSLTQGLGYTF
>TRBV27|few|.|TRBJ2-7
TGTGCCAGCAGTTCTTCCCCCCGGTACGAGCAGTACTTC
CASSSSPRYEQYF
>TRBV5-4|.|.|TRBJ1-5
TGTGCCAGCAGCTTTTGGGGTCAGCCCCAGCATTTT
CASSFWGQPQHF
>TRBV7-9|.|TRBD2|TRBJ2-7
TGTGCCAGCCAAGCGGGAAGCTACGAGCAGTACTTC
CASQAGSYEQYF
>TRBV2|few|.|TRBJ2-3
TGTGCCAGCAACTTGTCCCCAGATACGCAGTATTTT
CASNLSPDTQYF
>TRBV7-8|.|.|TRBJ1-1
TGTGCCAGCAGCTTTGGACGAAACACTAACACTGAAGCTTTCTTT
CASSFGRNTNTEAFF
>TRBV2|.|.|TRBJ1-4
TGTGCCAGCAGTAAGGAGAAACTGTTTTTT
CASSKEKLFF
>TRBV5-1|.|TRBD2|TRBJ2-2
TGCGCCAGCAGCCCCCATAACGCCGGGACTAGCACCGGGGAGCTGTTTTTT
CASSPHNAGTSTGELFF
>TRBV13|.|TRBD2|TRBJ2-7
TGTGCCAGCAGCTCCGGACTAGCGATCTACGAGCAGTACTTC
CASSSGLAIYEQYF
>TRBV5-1|.|.|TRBJ2-1
TGCGCCAGCGCCGGGGGAGACTACAATGAGCAGTTCTTC
CASAGGDYNEQFF
>TRBV19|.|TRBD2|TRBJ2-1
TGTGCCAGTACCGATAGCGGGACCACCTACAATGAGCAGTTCTTC
CASTDSGTTYNEQFF
>TRBV7-8|.|.|TRBJ2-2
TGTGCCAGCAGCTTAGAAGTTAGCGGGGAGCTGTTTTTT
CASSLEVSGELFF
>TRBV27|once|.|TRBJ1-2
TGTGCCAGCAGCTTAGGGCCAAACTATGGCTACACCTTC
CASSLGPNYGYTF
>TRBV19|few|.|TRBJ2-7
TGTGCCACTCAGACCGATTCCTACGAGCAGTACTTC
CATQTDSYEQYF
>TRBV7-6|.|TRBD2|TRBJ2-3
TGTGCCAGCAGCACCTTAGCGGGAAGTTTAACAGATACGCAGTATTTT
CASSTLAGSLTDTQYF
>TRBV28|.|.|TRBJ2-7
TGTGCCAGCAGTTTCAGAAAGGTGGACGGTTACAGTTACGAGCAGTACTTC
CASSFRKVDGYSYEQYF
>TRBV14|.|.|TRBJ2-7
TGTGCCAGCAGCCTAAGGACTATGCGGGAACACGAGCAGTACTTC
CASSLRTMREHEQYF